The next 10 T cell receptor beta chains were all read from a single sample in a study of blood T cell repertoires in COVID-19. TCRdb's table, derived via immunoSEQ multiplex PCR, lists solely in-frame clones and lacks some. The sample holds tens of thousands of clones, roughly four fifths seen once. Material for sequencing was peripheral blood. These receptors came from a human donor in a cohort sampled during active COVID-19.

V and J are TRBV28 and TRBJ2-1; 9 nucleotides line up with TRBD2. Germline lookup yields CDR1 MDHEN and CDR2 SYDVKM. The CDR3 totals 16 residues. V dropped 4 bases and J dropped 7; count of bases not matched to a gene: 11. CDR3 sequence (DNA): TGTGCCAGCAGTTCGTCCAGCGGGAGGAGAAATAATGAGCAGTTCTTC. Protein product: CASSSSSGRRNNEQFF.

The V call is TRBV6-5, the J call TRBJ1-2; maybe TRBD1 (6 bases). The CDR3 consists of 14 residues. V shed 6 bases and J shed 0 bases, with 11 bases lying between them. Germline CDR1 MNHEY, CDR2 SVGAGI. The CDR3 sequence: CASRKGGTNYGYTF. The CDR3 DNA reads TGTGCCAGCAGGAAAGGGGGTACTAACTATGGCTACACCTTC.

The genes are TRBV6-2 or TRBV6-3 and TRBJ2-2, with 8 bases matching TRBD2. CDR1 MNHEY and CDR2 SVGEGT come from the germline V gene. V lost 0 bases, J lost 4 bases, and 4 bases stayed unmatched. This CDR3 has 16 amino acids. The chain's CDR3 is CASSYSGLAGTGELFF. The DNA of the CDR3 is TGTGCCAGCAGTTACTCCGGGCTAGCGGGCACCGGGGAGCTGTTTTTT.

The chain combines TRBV5-4 with TRBJ1-4, with D perhaps TRBD1 (5 bases). The germline gives CDR1 SGHNT, CDR2 YYREEE (reference sequence). This CDR3 has 15 residues. V was cut by 2 bases and J by 8 bases, with 16 bases left in between. The CDR3 is CASSLRTPRGEKLFF. In nucleotides, the CDR3 is TGTGCCAGCAGCTTAAGGACACCTCGGGGGGAAAAACTGTTTTTT.

The table lists this clone with a count of one. The V call is TRBV5-4, the J call TRBJ1-1; TRBD1 is a possible D gene (5 bases). V lost 0 bases to trimming and J lost 5 bases, with 11 bases between them. This CDR3 region has 14 residues. Per the germline V gene, CDR1 is SGHNT and CDR2 is YYREEE (reference sequence). CDR3: CASSLVGGGTEAFF. The CDR3 coding sequence is TGTGCCAGCAGCTTGGTGGGGGGAGGAACTGAAGCTTTCTTT.

This rearrangement joins TRBV4-1 to TRBJ2-7, with 9 positions matching TRBD2. This CDR3 contains 15 residues. V shed 4 bases and J 0 bases; nucleotides not matched to a gene: 4. Germline loops: CDR1 MGHRA, CDR2 YSYEKL. The CDR3: CASSLAGGSSYEQYF. CDR3 bases: TGCGCCAGCAGCCTGGCGGGGGGGAGCTCCTACGAGCAGTACTTC.

The chain carries TRBV29-1 and TRBJ2-1, with D unresolved. In germline, CDR1 is SQVTM, CDR2 ANQGSEA. The germline V and J ends were trimmed by 2 bases and 0 bases, with 5 bases remaining between them. This CDR3 has 13 residues. The CDR3 DNA reads TGCAGCGTTGAATGGAGCTCCTACAATGAGCAGTTCTTC. It codes for CSVEWSSYNEQFF.

This chain links TRBV29-1 with TRBJ2-5; TRBD1 might be the D (5 bases). Trimming left V 7 bases short and J 1 base short, with 10 bases between. In germline, CDR1 is SQVTM, CDR2 ANQGSEA. The CDR3 is made up of 12 amino acids. CDR3 sequence (DNA): TGCAGCGCTAAGACAGTCCAAGAGACCCAGTACTTC. Translated, it gives CSAKTVQETQYF. Together with reference TRBV29-1 and TRBJ2-5, the CDR3 gives the full variable domain: SAVISQKPSRDICQRGTSLTIQCQVDSQVTMMFWYRQQPGQSLTLIATANQGSEATYESGFVIDKFPISRPNLTFSTLTVSNMSPEDSSIYLCSAKTVQETQYFGPGTRLLVL.

The chain couples TRBV5-1 to TRBJ1-4, with TRBD1 identical over 8 bases. Trimming took 2 bases from V and 1 from J; bases not matched to a gene: 1. Germline V gene data show CDR1 as SGHRS and CDR2 as YFSETQ. This CDR3 has 15 amino acids. The DNA of the CDR3 is TGCGCCAGCAGCTTCGACAGGGGAACTAATGAAAAACTGTTTTTT. Protein: CASSFDRGTNEKLFF.

The chain uses TRBV6-6 and TRBJ2-2, with 16 bases aligning to TRBD2. J gave up 6 bases and V 5 bases, and 3 bases lay outside the gene matches. There are 16 residues in the CDR3. Germline CDR1 is MNHNY and CDR2 is SVGAGI (reference sequence). CDR3: CASSPGTSGRAGELFF. The DNA of the CDR3 is TGTGCCAGCAGTCCTGGGACTAGCGGGAGGGCCGGGGAGCTGTTTTTT.